One sample yielded the 19 T cell receptor beta chains listed below, sequenced in a study of T cells in tuberculosis. Here immunoSEQ multiplex PCR was the method, and the copy in TCRdb shows in-frame clones only, minus some. Of around 29,000 clones in the sample, 90% to 95% were seen once. The specimen sequenced was PBMCs. The receptors shown here come from a donor under 30 with latent tuberculosis or without tuberculosis infection.

The rearrangement uses TRBV7-2 and TRBJ1-2; TRBD1 aligns across 7 bases. The V gene end was trimmed by 5 bases and the J gene end by 3 bases; junction bases not matched to a gene: 9. The CDR3 runs 15 residues. Germline V gene lookup returns CDR1 SGHTA and CDR2 FQGNSA. The CDR3 DNA reads TGTGCCAGCAGCCCTGGGACAGCACCATACTATGGCTACACCTTC. It codes for CASSPGTAPYYGYTF.

This clone was seen a single time. The chain joins TRBV6-5 to TRBJ2-1, with 8 bases aligning to TRBD2. V shed 8 bases and J 0 bases; nucleotides not matched to a gene: 3. This CDR3 is built from 14 residues. Germline-derived CDR1 and CDR2 are MNHEY and SVGAGI. DNA for the CDR3: TGTGCCAGCCGGGAGGGCCTCTCCTACAATGAGCAGTTCTTC. This codes for CASREGLSYNEQFF.

The rearrangement uses TRBV28 and TRBJ1-5; a possible D gene is TRBD1 (6 bases). With 5 bases removed from V and 4 bases from J, the gap between germline ends came to 18 bases. Germline V gene data show CDR1 as MDHEN and CDR2 as SYDVKM. The CDR3 runs 16 residues. The CDR3 DNA reads TGTGCCAGCAGTCCAACCACCGGGCAGGGGAATCAGCCCCAGCATTTT. Its translation: CASSPTTGQGNQPQHF.

CDR3 amino acids: CASSLREGPNEQFF. CDR3 DNA sequence: TGCGCCAGCAGCTTGCGGGAGGGCCCCAATGAGCAGTTCTTC. The chain employs TRBV5-1 and TRBJ2-1; 8 bases are a match to TRBD2. The CDR3 consists of 14 residues. The germline CDR1 and CDR2 sequences are SGHRS and YFSETQ. With V trimmed by 1 base and J by 6 bases, 3 bases remained unmatched.

This rearrangement joins TRBV27 to TRBJ2-2; 9 bases match TRBD1. This CDR3 comprises 17 residues. With V trimmed by 7 bases and J by 5 bases, 14 bases remained unmatched. CDR1 and CDR2 from the germline V gene are MNHEY and SMNVEV (reference sequence). The CDR3 DNA is TGTGCCAGCATTTTTTTGGGGGGACAGGGAGCAACCGGGGAGCTGTTTTTT. Protein product: CASIFLGGQGATGELFF.

CDR3 sequence: CASSLRDRDQPQHF. The CDR3 bases are TGTGCCAGCAGCTTAAGGGACAGAGATCAGCCCCAGCATTTT. The chain is built from TRBV7-2 and TRBJ1-5; 7 nucleotides agree with TRBD1. The CDR3 consists of 14 residues. Trimming removed 2 bases from V and 5 bases from J; junction bases left unmatched: 3. CDR1 is SGHTA and CDR2 is FQGNSA in the germline V gene.

The chain employs TRBV7-9 and TRBJ2-4, with TRBD2 matching 7 bases. There are 15 residues in the CDR3. Unmatched junction bases numbered 7, after V lost 2 bases and J lost 6 bases. From germline, CDR1 is SEHNR and CDR2 FQNEAQ (reference sequence). In DNA, the CDR3 is TGTGCCAGCAGCTTAACCCGGGGGGAGAGAAACATTCAGTACTTC. Its protein product is CASSLTRGERNIQYF.

The V call is TRBV21-1, the J call TRBJ2-7; no DNA check was done on the table's D call, TRBD1. TRBV21-1 is listed as a pseudogene. The CDR3 has 18 amino acids. In DNA form, the CDR3 reads TGTGCCAGCAGCAGACCTACGCAAGGGGAAGGGCACTCCTACGAGCAGTACTTC. Its translation: CASSRPTQGEGHSYEQYF.

The chain is built from TRBV6-4 and TRBJ2-7; tentatively, D is TRBD2 (5 bases). The CDR3 extends over 11 amino acids. The V end lost 4 bases, the J end lost 6 bases, and 7 bases lay between the germline ends. Germline V gene data show CDR1 as MRHNA and CDR2 as SNTAGT. The chain's CDR3 is CASSVSAEQYF. CDR3 DNA sequence: TGTGCCAGCAGTGTTAGCGCCGAGCAGTACTTC.

The V and J genes are TRBV5-4 and TRBJ1-1; D gene unclear. Trimming took 2 bases from V and 5 from J, leaving 13 bases between them. This CDR3 is built from 14 residues. The germline V gene encodes CDR1 SGHNT and CDR2 YYREEE (reference sequence). The CDR3 reads CASSFLGRDTEAFF. The CDR3 DNA is TGTGCCAGCAGCTTTTTGGGGAGGGATACTGAAGCTTTCTTT.

V gene TRBV4-1 combines with J gene TRBJ2-1; weak D call: TRBD2 (6 bases). The CDR3 sequence is 17 residues long. From germline, CDR1 is MGHRA and CDR2 YSYEKL. V was clipped by 3 bases and J by 7 bases, with 22 bases between them. CDR3 coding DNA: TGCGCCAGCAGCCAGGCGATTCCGGGACTTCAGGCGAATGAGCAGTTCTTC. Encoded protein: CASSQAIPGLQANEQFF.

The chain has TRBV27 and TRBJ2-6, with D possibly matching TRBD2 (5 bases). From germline, CDR1 is MNHEY and CDR2 SMNVEV (reference sequence). The CDR3 is made up of 17 amino acids. V was cut by 2 bases and J by 0 bases, with 11 bases left in between. The CDR3 loop reads CASSLLAGPSGANVLTF. In DNA form, the CDR3 reads TGTGCCAGCAGTTTACTTGCGGGCCCCTCTGGGGCCAACGTCCTGACTTTC. Using reference TRBV27 and TRBJ2-6 for the parts outside the CDR3, the full variable domain is EAQVTQNPRYLITVTGKKLTVTCSQNMNHEYMSWYRQDPGLGLRQIYYSMNVEVTDKGDVPEGYKVSRKEKRNFPLILESPSPNQTSLYFCASSLLAGPSGANVLTFGAGSRLTVL.

V is TRBV19 and J is TRBJ1-5, with TRBD1 identical over 7 bases. The germline V gene encodes CDR1 LNHDA and CDR2 SQIVND (reference sequence). CDR3 length: 15 residues. Germline trimming cut 3 bases from V and 7 bases from J; bases unmatched to any gene: 9. Here the CDR3 reads CASSMSRGLGQPQHF. In DNA, the CDR3 is TGTGCCAGTAGTATGTCCAGGGGGTTAGGACAGCCCCAGCATTTT.

The chain couples TRBV27 to TRBJ2-5; D is unclear. The CDR3 consists of 15 residues. Germline V gene sequence: CDR1 MNHEY, CDR2 SMNVEV (reference sequence). Trimming cost V 2 bases and J 8 bases, with 18 bases left between them. The CDR3 reads CASSLTRGSRDTQYF. In nucleotides, the CDR3 is TGTGCCAGCAGTTTAACCCGAGGCTCAAGAGATACCCAGTACTTC.

The chain links TRBV28 to TRBJ2-3; D not resolved. The CDR3 is 16 amino acids. V lost 4 bases, J lost 1 base, and 15 bases lay in between. The germline V gene has CDR1 MDHEN and CDR2 SYDVKM. The CDR3 region is CASSSFGVYGTDTQYF. The CDR3 nucleotides read TGTGCCAGCAGTTCTTTCGGTGTCTACGGCACAGATACGCAGTATTTT.

J is TRBJ2-7 and V is TRBV7-9, with 10 bases matching TRBD1. Trimming at V came to 3 bases and at J to 1 base, leaving 12 bases not matched to a gene. Germline assignment: CDR1 SEHNR and CDR2 FQNEAQ (reference sequence). This CDR3 has 18 amino acids. CDR3 sequence (DNA): TGTGCCAGCAGCTTTGAGACAGGGGGCTTCTGGCATTCCTACGAGCAGTACTTC. The encoded protein is CASSFETGGFWHSYEQYF.

CDR3 in amino acids: CASSGFTDTSTDTQYF. The CDR3, as DNA: TGTGCCAGCAGCGGGTTCACTGACACTAGCACAGATACGCAGTATTTT. The gene calls are TRBV9 and TRBJ2-3; D remains ambiguous. This CDR3 region has 16 residues. Germline assignment: CDR1 SGDLS and CDR2 YYNGEE. V was trimmed by 3 bases and J by 0 bases, leaving 14 bases between them.

The chain is built from TRBV28 and TRBJ2-1; 8 nucleotides match TRBD1. Germline V gene lookup returns CDR1 MDHEN and CDR2 SYDVKM. With 7 bases clipped from V and 7 bases from J, the junction kept 15 bases outside the gene matches. CDR3 length: 16 amino acids. The CDR3 sequence: CASTNQGAAGNNEQFF. As DNA, the CDR3 is TGTGCCAGCACCAATCAGGGGGCGGCAGGAAATAATGAGCAGTTCTTC.

The gene calls are TRBV7-7 and TRBJ2-2, with TRBD2 identical over 15 bases. Unmatched junction bases numbered 7, after V lost 5 bases and J lost 3 bases. The CDR3 contains 18 residues. Germline V gives CDR1 SSHAT, CDR2 FNYEAQ (reference sequence). CDR3 DNA sequence: TGTGCCAGCAGCCCAGGACTAGCGGGGGGGCCGGACACCGGGGAGCTGTTTTTT. Its protein is CASSPGLAGGPDTGELFF. Supplemented by reference TRBV7-7 and TRBJ2-2, the full variable domain reads GAGVSQSPRYKVTKRGQDVTLRCDPISSHATLYWYQQALGQGPEFLTYFNYEAQPDKSGLPSDRFSAERPEGSISTLTIQRTEQRDSAMYRCASSPGLAGGPDTGELFFGEGSRLTVL.